The clone carrying this T cell receptor (beta chain) appeared a few times. Its matching antigen is unknown. This CDR3 spans 13 amino acids. V gave up 3 bases and J gave up 8 bases; unmatched junction bases: 4. The germline V gene has CDR1 SEHNR and CDR2 FQNEAQ (reference sequence). The data were taken from a study of cytomegalovirus exposure and HLA in healthy donors. Points from the study as a whole: Certain sequence variants were highly shared and formed a cluster, and this cluster was likely a sequencing artifact. Most TCRs appeared rarely, but some public TCRs recurred in many donors. Apparent HLA restriction characterized most CMV-associated TCR beta chains in a later analysis.

The PCR used 60 Vbeta and 13 Jbeta primers. TCRdb keeps only in-frame clones here, not all; method: immunoSEQ multiplex PCR. This sample has tens of thousands of clones; over 70% occur once, and the top ten carry 32%. V usage is TRBV7-9 and J usage is TRBJ2-1, with 7 positions matching TRBD2. The clonotype originates from a man aged 45-60 years in good health and CMV-seropositive. Material for sequencing was PBMCs. CDR3 nucleotide sequence: TGTGCCAGCAGCTTTGGCGGGAGTGATGAGCAGTTCTTC. Its protein is CASSFGGSDEQFF.